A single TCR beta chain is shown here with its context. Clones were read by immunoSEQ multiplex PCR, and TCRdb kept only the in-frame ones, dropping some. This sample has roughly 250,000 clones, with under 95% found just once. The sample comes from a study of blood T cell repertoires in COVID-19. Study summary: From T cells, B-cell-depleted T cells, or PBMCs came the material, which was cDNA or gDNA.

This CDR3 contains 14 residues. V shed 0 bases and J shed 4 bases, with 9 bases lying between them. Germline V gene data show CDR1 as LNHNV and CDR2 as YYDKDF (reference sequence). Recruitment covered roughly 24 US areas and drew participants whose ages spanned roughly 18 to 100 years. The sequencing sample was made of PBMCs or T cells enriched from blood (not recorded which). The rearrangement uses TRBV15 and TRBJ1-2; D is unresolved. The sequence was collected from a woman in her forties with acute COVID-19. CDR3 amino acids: CATSRDGSPYGYTF. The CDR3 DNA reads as TGTGCCACCAGCAGAGATGGCAGTCCCTATGGCTACACCTTC.